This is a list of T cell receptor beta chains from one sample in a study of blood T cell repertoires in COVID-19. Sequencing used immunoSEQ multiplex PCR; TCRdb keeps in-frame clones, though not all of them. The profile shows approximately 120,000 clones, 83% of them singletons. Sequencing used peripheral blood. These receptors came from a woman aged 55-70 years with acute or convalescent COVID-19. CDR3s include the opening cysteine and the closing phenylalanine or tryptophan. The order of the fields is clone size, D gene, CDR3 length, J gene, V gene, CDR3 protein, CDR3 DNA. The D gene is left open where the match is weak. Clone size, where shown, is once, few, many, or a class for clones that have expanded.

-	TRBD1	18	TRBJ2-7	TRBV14	CASSQVAPRTGGKYEQYF	TGTGCCAGCAGCCAGGTTGCCCCACGGACAGGGGGCAAGTACGAGCAGTACTTC
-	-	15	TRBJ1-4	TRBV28	CASSPAERGREKLFF	TGTGCCAGCAGCCCGGCGGAGCGGGGGAGGGAAAAACTGTTTTTT
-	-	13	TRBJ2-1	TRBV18	CASSTDSNNEQFF	TGTGCCAGCTCAACCGACAGCAACAATGAGCAGTTCTTC
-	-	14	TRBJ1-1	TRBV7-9	CASSLGAQGTEAFF	TGTGCCAGCAGCTTAGGGGCACAGGGAACTGAAGCTTTCTTT
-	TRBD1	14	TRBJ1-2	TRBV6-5	CASSYSGQRYGYTF	TGTGCCAGCAGTTACTCGGGACAGCGTTATGGCTACACCTTC
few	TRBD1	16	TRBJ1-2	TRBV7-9	CASSSLMDRLTYGYTF	TGTGCCAGCAGCTCACTTATGGACAGGCTCACCTATGGCTACACCTTC
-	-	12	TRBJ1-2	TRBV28	CASLNLTYGYTF	TGTGCCAGCCTTAACCTTACATATGGCTACACCTTC
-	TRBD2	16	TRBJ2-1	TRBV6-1	CASSVSIAGVDREQFF	TGTGCCAGCAGTGTCTCAATAGCGGGAGTTGATCGCGAGCAGTTCTTC
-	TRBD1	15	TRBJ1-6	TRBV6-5	CASSYQGTDNSPLHF	TGTGCCAGCAGTTACCAAGGGACAGATAATTCACCCCTCCACTTT
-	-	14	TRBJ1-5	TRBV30	CAWSPGGGNQPQHF	TGTGCCTGGAGTCCGGGGGGGGGAAATCAGCCCCAGCATTTT
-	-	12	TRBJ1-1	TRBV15	CATSPAGPEAFF	TGTGCCACCAGCCCGGCGGGGCCTGAAGCTTTCTTT
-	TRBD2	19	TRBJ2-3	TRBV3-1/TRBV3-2	CASSLRGPTLAGVLDTQYF	TGTGCCAGCAGCCTCAGAGGGCCCACACTAGCGGGAGTCTTAGATACGCAGTATTTT
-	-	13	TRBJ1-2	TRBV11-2	CASSPGKGYGYTF	TGTGCCAGCAGCCCAGGGAAGGGCTATGGCTACACCTTC
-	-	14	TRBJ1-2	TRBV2	CASSEGREIYGYTF	TGTGCCAGCAGTGAGGGACGGGAGATTTATGGCTACACCTTC
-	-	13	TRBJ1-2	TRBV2	CASRGRTNYGYTF	TGTGCCAGCCGAGGCAGAACTAACTATGGCTACACCTTC
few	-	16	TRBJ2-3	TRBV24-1	CATSEAGGPGTDTQYF	TGTGCCACCAGTGAGGCCGGGGGGCCGGGAACAGATACGCAGTATTTT
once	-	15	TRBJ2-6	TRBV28	CASSAASSGANVLTF	TGTGCCAGCAGTGCCGCTAGCTCTGGGGCCAACGTCCTGACTTTC
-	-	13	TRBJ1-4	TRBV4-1	CASSQVIGEKLFF	TGCGCCAGCAGCCAAGTTATCGGGGAAAAACTGTTTTTT
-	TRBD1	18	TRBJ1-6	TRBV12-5	CASGLSFTGTGGNSPLHF	TGTGCTAGTGGTTTGTCCTTTACCGGGACAGGGGGAAATTCACCCCTCCACTTT
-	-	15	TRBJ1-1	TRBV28	CASSLHKGGAAEAFF	TGTGCCAGCAGTTTACACAAGGGGGGGGCGGCGGAAGCTTTCTTT
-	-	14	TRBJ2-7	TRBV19	CASSPVGRDYEQYF	TGTGCCAGTAGCCCGGTGGGGCGGGACTACGAGCAGTACTTC
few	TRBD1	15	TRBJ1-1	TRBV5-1	CASSLGATGTTEAFF	TGCGCCAGCAGCTTGGGAGCGACAGGGACGACTGAAGCTTTCTTT
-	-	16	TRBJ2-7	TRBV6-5	CASSYSTPRGRYEQYF	TGTGCCAGCAGTTACTCTACCCCCCGGGGTAGGTACGAGCAGTACTTC
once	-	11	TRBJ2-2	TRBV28	CASTSTGELFF	TGTGCCAGCACTAGCACCGGGGAGCTGTTTTTT
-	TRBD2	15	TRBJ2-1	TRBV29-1	CSGTGTSGGRDEQFF	TGCAGCGGCACCGGGACTAGCGGGGGGCGGGATGAGCAGTTCTTC
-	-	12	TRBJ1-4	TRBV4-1	CASSPVGGKLFF	TGCGCCAGCAGCCCCGTCGGAGGCAAACTGTTTTTT
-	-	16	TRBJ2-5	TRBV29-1	CSVEEGAGVPNGAQYF	TGCAGCGTTGAAGAGGGGGCCGGAGTCCCTAATGGGGCCCAGTACTTC
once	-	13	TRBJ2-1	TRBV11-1	CASSLEEQTEQFF	TGTGCCAGCAGCTTAGAGGAGCAAACTGAGCAGTTCTTC
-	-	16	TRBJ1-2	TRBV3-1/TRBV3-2	CASSQFGTGTNYGYTF	TGTGCCAGCAGCCAATTTGGAACAGGGACTAACTATGGCTACACCTTC
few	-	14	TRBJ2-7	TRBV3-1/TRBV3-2	CASSLGTNSYEQYF	TGTGCCAGCAGCCTCGGGACAAACTCCTACGAGCAGTACTTC
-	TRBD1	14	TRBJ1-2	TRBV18	CASSPGTGVYGYTF	TGTGCCAGCTCACCAGGGACAGGGGTCTATGGCTACACCTTC
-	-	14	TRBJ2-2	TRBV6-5	CASIEYRVTGELFF	TGTGCCAGCATAGAATACAGGGTCACCGGGGAGCTGTTTTTT
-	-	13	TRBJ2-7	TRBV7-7	CASSRDSAGEQYF	TGTGCTAGCAGCCGGGACTCCGCTGGCGAGCAGTACTTC
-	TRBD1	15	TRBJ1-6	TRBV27	CARARTTGGDSPLHF	TGTGCCAGGGCCCGAACGACAGGGGGCGATTCACCCCTCCACTTT
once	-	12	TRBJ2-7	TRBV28	CASRATVYEQYF	TGTGCCAGCAGGGCGACAGTCTACGAGCAGTACTTC
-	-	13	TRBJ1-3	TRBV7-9	CASSLRGFDTIYF	TGTGCCAGCAGCTTGCGGGGGTTCGACACCATATATTTT
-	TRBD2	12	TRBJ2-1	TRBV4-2	CASSREGNEQFF	TGTGCCAGCAGCAGGGAGGGGAATGAGCAGTTCTTC
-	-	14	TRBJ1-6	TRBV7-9	CASSLRPGNSPLHF	TGTGCCAGCAGCTTACGGCCAGGGAATTCACCCCTCCACTTT
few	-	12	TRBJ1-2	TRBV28	CASSPGHWGYTF	TGTGCCAGCAGTCCTGGGCATTGGGGCTACACCTTC
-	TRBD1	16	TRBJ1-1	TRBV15	CATSRGPGLGQVGAFF	TGTGCCACCAGCAGAGGTCCGGGCCTGGGACAGGTGGGAGCTTTCTTT
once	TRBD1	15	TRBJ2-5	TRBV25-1	CASSDRDRPQETQYF	TGTGCCAGCAGTGACCGGGACAGGCCCCAAGAGACCCAGTACTTC
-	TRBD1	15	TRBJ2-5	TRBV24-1	CATSDPGTGVETQYF	TGTGCCACCAGTGATCCCGGGACAGGGGTAGAGACCCAGTACTTC
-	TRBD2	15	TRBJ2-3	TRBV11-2	CASSLWTSGTDTQYF	TGTGCCAGCAGCCTCTGGACTAGCGGAACAGATACGCAGTATTTT
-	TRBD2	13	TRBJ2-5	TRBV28	CASSLGGQETQYF	TGTGCCAGCAGTTTGGGGGGGCAAGAGACCCAGTACTTC
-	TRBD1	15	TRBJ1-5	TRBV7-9	CASSLGGTALAPQHF	TGTGCCAGCAGCTTAGGGGGGACAGCTCTAGCGCCCCAGCATTTT
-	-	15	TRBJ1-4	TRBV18	CASSPQTASDEKLFF	TGTGCCAGCTCACCACAGACAGCCAGCGATGAAAAACTGTTTTTT
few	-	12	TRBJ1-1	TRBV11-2	CASSLRGIEAFF	TGTGCCAGCAGCTTAAGGGGAATTGAAGCTTTCTTT
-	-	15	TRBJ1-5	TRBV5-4	CASSLHGGGNQPQHF	TGTGCCAGCAGCTTGCATGGGGGCGGCAATCAGCCCCAGCATTTT
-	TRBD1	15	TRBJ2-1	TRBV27	CASSPQGVVYNEQFF	TGTGCCAGCAGTCCACAGGGGGTGGTCTACAATGAGCAGTTCTTC
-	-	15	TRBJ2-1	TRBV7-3	CASSFSRGPQNEQFF	TGTGCCAGCAGCTTTTCAAGGGGTCCCCAGAATGAGCAGTTCTTC
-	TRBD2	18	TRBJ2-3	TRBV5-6	CASSLKAGGALGTDTQYF	TGTGCCAGCAGCTTAAAGGCCGGGGGGGCATTAGGTACAGATACGCAGTATTTT
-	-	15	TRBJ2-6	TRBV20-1	CSASNRGEGANVLTF	TGCAGTGCTAGTAACCGGGGAGAAGGGGCCAACGTCCTGACTTTC